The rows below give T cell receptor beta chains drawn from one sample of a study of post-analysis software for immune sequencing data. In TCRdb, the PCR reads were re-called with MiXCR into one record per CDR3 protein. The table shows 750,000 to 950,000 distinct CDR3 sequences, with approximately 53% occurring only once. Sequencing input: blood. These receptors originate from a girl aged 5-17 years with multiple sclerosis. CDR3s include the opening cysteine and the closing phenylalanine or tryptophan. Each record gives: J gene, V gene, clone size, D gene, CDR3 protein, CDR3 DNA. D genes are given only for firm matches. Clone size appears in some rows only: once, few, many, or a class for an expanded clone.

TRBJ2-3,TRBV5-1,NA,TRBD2,CASSLRLAGGPSPDTQYF,TGCGCCAGCAGCTTACGTCTAGCGGGGGGCCCTAGCCCAGATACGCAGTATTTT
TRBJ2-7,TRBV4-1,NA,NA,CASSQDQVGAYEQYF,TGCGCCAGCAGCCAAGATCAAGTCGGGGCCTACGAGCAGTACTTC
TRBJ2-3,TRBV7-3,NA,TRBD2,CASSSLAGGFTDTQYF,TGTGCCAGCAGCTCTCTAGCGGGGGGGTTTACAGATACGCAGTATTTT
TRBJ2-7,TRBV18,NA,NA,CASSRPGTSTYQKQYF,TGTGCCAGCTCACGCCCCGGGACATCGACTTACCAGAAGCAGTACTTC
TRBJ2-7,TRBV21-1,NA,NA,CASSQRRPTRLAIGSCEQYF,TGTGCCAGCAGCCAAAGGCGGCCGACCCGTCTCGCGATCGGGTCTTGCGAGCAGTACTTC
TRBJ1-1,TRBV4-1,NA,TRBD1,CASSPIGQVFEAFF,TGCGCCAGCAGCCCCATAGGACAGGTTTTTGAAGCTTTCTTT
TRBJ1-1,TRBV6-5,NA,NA,CASSSLFDTEAFF,TGTGCCAGCAGTTCACTTTTTGACACTGAAGCTTTCTTT
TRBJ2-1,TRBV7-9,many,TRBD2,CASSPRGGSSYNEQFF,TGTGCCAGCAGCCCTCGAGGCGGGAGCTCCTACAATGAGCAGTTCTTC
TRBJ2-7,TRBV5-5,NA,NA,CASSSPDREQYF,TGTGCCAGCAGCTCTCCTGACCGCGAGCAGTACTTC
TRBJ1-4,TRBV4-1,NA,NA,CASSQGIPGATNEKLFF,TGCGCCAGCAGCCAAGGGATACCAGGTGCAACTAATGAAAAACTGTTTTTT
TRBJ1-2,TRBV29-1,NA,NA,CSVATGTNYGYTF,TGCAGCGTTGCGACGGGTACTAACTATGGCTACACCTTC
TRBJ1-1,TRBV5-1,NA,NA,CASSLVAGVNTEAFF,TGCGCCAGCAGTTTGGTGGCAGGGGTGAACACTGAAGCTTTCTTT
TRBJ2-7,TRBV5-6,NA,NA,CASSLEVGGGGEQYF,TGTGCCAGCAGCTTGGAGGTCGGTGGAGGTGGCGAGCAGTACTTC
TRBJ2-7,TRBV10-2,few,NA,CASSVQMISYEQYF,TGCGCCAGCAGTGTGCAGATGATCTCCTACGAGCAGTACTTC
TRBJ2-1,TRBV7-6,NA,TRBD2,CASSPGTSGGTSYYNEQFF,TGTGCCAGCAGCCCAGGGACTAGCGGGGGAACTTCCTACTACAATGAGCAGTTCTTC
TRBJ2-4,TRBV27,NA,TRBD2,CATSRYVAGEQYF,TGTGCCACCAGCCGGTACGTAGCGGGTGAGCAGTACTTC
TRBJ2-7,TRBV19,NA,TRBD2,CASSIIAGYEQYF,TGTGCCAGTAGTATTATAGCGGGCTACGAGCAGTACTTC
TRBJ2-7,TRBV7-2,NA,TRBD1,CASSSGTGYFRAYEQYF,TGTGCCAGCAGCTCCGGGACAGGGTATTTTCGGGCCTACGAGCAGTACTTC
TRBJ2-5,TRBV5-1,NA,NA,CASSLVGGAAEETQYF,TGCGCCAGCAGCTTGGTAGGAGGGGCTGCTGAAGAGACCCAGTACTTC
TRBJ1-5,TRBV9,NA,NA,CASSVADSNQPQHF,TGTGCCAGCAGCGTAGCGGATTCCAATCAGCCCCAGCATTTT
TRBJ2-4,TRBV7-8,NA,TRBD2,CASSPLGGARAKNIQYF,TGTGCCAGCAGCCCCCTCGGGGGGGCACGGGCCAAAAACATTCAGTACTTC
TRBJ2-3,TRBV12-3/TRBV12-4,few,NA,CASSPRQGGGTQYF,TGTGCCAGCAGCCCCCGACAGGGAGGCGGTACGCAGTATTTT
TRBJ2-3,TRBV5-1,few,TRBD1,CASSSAPRRGHGDTQYF,TGCGCCAGCAGCTCTGCACCGCGTAGGGGGCATGGAGATACGCAGTATTTT
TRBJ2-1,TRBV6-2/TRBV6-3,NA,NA,CGSSSPPAHNEQFF,TGTGGCAGTTCAAGCCCCCCGGCCCACAATGAGCAGTTCTTC
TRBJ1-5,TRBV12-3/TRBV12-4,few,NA,CASSSSLRGPQHF,TGTGCCAGCAGTTCATCCCTCAGGGGACCCCAGCATTTT
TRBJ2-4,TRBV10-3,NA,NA,CAMGPGLKNIQYF,TGTGCCATGGGTCCGGGGTTGAAAAACATTCAGTACTTC
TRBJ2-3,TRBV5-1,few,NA,CASSLGLGSDTQYF,TGCGCCAGCAGCTTGGGACTAGGGAGCGATACGCAGTATTTT
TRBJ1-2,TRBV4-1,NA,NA,CASSPQAGGYTF,TGCGCCAGCAGCCCACAGGCCGGTGGCTACACCTTC